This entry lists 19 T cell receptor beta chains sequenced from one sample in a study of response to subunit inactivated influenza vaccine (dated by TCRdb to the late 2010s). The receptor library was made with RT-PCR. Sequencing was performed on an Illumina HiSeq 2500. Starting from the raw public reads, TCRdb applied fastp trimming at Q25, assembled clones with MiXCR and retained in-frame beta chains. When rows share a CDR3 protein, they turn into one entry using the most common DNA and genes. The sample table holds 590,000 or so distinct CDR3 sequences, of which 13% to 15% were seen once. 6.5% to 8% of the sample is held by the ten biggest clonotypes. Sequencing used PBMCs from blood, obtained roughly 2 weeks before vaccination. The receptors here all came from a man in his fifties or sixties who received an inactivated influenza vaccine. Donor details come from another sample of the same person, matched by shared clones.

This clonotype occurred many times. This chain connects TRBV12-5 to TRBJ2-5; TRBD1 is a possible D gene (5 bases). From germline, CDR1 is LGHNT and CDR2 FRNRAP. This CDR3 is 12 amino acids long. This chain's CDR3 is CASQGNGETQYF. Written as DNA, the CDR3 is TGTGCCAGCCAGGGAAACGGAGAGACCCAGTACTTC. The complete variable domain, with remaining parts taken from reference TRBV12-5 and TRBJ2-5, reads DARVTQTPRHKVTEMGQEVTMRCQPILGHNTVFWYRQTMMQGLELLAYFRNRAPLDDSGMPKDRFSAEMPDATLATLKIQPSEPRDSAVYFCASQGNGETQYFGPGTRLLVL.

The CDR3 region has the DNA TGTGCCAGCTACTCAGGGGGCTATTATGATTCACCCCTCCACTTT. This gives the protein CASYSGGYYDSPLHF. V and J are TRBV6-1 and TRBJ1-6, with 8 bases lining up with TRBD1. V was clipped by 8 bases and J by 8 bases; unmatched bases: 11. There are 15 residues in the CDR3. The germline gives CDR1 MNHNS, CDR2 SASEGT.

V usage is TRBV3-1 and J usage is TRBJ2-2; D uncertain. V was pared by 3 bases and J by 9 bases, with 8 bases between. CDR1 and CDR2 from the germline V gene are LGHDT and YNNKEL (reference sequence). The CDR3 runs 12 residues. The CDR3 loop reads CASSQKYRELFF. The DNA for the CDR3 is TGTGCCAGCAGCCAGAAATACCGGGAGCTGTTTTTT.

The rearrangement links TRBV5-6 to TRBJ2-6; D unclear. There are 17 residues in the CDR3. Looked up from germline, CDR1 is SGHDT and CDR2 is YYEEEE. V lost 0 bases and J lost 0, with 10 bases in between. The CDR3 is CASSLVVPSSGANVLTF. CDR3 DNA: TGTGCCAGCAGCTTGGTTGTTCCCTCCTCTGGGGCCAACGTCCTGACTTTC.

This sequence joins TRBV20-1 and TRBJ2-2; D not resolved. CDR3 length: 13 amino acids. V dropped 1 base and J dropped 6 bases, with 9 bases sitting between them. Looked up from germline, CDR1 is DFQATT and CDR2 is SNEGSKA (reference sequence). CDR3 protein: CSARGAWAGELFF. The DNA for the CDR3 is TGCAGTGCTAGAGGGGCGTGGGCCGGGGAGCTGTTTTTT.

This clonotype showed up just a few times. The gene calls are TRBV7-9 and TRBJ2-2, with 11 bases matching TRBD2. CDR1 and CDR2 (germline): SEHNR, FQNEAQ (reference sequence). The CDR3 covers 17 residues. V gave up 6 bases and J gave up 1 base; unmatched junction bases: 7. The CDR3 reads CASRAPGLAGNTGELFF. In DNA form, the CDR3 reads TGTGCCAGCAGAGCCCCCGGACTAGCGGGGAACACCGGGGAGCTGTTTTTT.

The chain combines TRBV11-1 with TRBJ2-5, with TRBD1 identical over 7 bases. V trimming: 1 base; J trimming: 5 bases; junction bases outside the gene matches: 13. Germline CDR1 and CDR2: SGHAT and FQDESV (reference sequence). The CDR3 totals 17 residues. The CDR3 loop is CASSLESGTGDRETQYF. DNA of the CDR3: TGTGCCAGCAGCTTAGAATCAGGAACAGGGGATAGGGAGACCCAGTACTTC.

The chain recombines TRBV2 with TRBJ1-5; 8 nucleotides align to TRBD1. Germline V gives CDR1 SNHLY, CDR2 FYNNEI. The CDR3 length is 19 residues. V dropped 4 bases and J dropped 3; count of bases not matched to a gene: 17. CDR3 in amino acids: CASSGSRTGQGNFNQPQHF. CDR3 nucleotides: TGTGCCAGCAGTGGCTCTAGAACCGGACAGGGAAATTTCAATCAGCCCCAGCATTTT.

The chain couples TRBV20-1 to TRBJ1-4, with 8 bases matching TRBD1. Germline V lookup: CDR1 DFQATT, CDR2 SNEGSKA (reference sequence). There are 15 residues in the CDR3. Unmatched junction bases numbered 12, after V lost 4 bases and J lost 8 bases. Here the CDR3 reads CSATRPQGAGEKLFF. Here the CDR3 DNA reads TGCAGTGCTACTCGACCCCAGGGGGCAGGAGAAAAACTGTTTTTT.

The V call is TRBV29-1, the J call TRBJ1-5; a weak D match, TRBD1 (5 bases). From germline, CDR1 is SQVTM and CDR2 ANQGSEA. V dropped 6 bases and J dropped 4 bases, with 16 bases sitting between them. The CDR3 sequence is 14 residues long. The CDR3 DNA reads TGCAGCGTAGCAAGCCAGGGAAAGAATCAGCCCCAGCATTTT. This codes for CSVASQGKNQPQHF. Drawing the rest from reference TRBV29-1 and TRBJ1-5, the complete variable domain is SAVISQKPSRDICQRGTSLTIQCQVDSQVTMMFWYRQQPGQSLTLIATANQGSEATYESGFVIDKFPISRPNLTFSTLTVSNMSPEDSSIYLCSVASQGKNQPQHFGDGTRLSIL.

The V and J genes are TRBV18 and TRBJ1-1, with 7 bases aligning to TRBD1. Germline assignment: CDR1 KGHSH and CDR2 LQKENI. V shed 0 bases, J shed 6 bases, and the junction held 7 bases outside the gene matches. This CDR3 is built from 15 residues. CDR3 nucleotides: TGTGCCAGCTCACCACCGTCGACAGGGAGGTCTGAAGCTTTCTTT. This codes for CASSPPSTGRSEAFF.

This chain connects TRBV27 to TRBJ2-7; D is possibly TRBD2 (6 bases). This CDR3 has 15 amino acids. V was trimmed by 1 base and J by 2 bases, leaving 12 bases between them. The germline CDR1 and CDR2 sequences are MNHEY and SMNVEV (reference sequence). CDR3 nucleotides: TGTGCCAGCAGTTTATTTGGGACTGTGACCTACGAGCAGTACTTC. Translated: CASSLFGTVTYEQYF.

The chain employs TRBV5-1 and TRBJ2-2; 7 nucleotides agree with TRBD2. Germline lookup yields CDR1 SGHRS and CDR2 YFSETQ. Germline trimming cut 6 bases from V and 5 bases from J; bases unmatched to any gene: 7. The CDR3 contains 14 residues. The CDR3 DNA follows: TGCGCCAGCAAGGAGACTAGCTTTACCGGGGAGCTGTTTTTT. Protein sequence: CASKETSFTGELFF.

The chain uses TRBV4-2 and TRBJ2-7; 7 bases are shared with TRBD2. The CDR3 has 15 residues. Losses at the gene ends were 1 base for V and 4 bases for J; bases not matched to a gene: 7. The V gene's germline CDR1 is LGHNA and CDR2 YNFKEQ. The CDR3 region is CASSQGPSGNYEQYF. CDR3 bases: TGTGCCAGCAGCCAAGGGCCTAGCGGAAATTACGAGCAGTACTTC.

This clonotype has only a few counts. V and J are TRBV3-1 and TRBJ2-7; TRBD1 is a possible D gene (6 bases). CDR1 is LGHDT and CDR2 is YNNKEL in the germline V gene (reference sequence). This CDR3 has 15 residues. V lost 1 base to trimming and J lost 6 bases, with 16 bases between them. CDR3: CASSQGSQGISEQYF. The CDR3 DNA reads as TGTGCCAGCAGCCAAGGATCGCAGGGGATTTCCGAGCAGTACTTC.

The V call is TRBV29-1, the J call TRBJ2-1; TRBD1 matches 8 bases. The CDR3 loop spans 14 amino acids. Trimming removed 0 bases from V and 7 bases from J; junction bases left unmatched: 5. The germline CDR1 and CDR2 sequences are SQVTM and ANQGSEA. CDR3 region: CSVEDRDRWNEQFF. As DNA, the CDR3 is TGCAGCGTTGAAGATCGGGACAGGTGGAATGAGCAGTTCTTC.

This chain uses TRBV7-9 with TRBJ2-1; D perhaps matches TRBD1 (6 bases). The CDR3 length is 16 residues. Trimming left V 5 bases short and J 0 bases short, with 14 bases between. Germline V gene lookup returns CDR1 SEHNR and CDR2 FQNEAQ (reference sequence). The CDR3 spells CASSPSQGSSYNEQFF. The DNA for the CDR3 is TGTGCCAGCAGCCCTTCCCAGGGGAGCTCCTACAATGAGCAGTTCTTC. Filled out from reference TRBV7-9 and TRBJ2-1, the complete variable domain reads DTGVSQNPRHKITKRGQNVTFRCDPISEHNRLYWYRQTLGQGPEFLTYFQNEAQLEKSRLLSDRFSAERPKGSFSTLEIQRTEQGDSAMYLCASSPSQGSSYNEQFFGPGTRLTVL.

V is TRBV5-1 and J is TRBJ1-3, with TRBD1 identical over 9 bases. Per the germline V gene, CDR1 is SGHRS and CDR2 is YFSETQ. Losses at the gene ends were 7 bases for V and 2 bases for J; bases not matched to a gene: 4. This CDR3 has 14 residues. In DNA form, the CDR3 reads TGCGCCAGCGGGACAGGGTACGCTGGAAACACCATATATTTT. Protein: CASGTGYAGNTIYF.

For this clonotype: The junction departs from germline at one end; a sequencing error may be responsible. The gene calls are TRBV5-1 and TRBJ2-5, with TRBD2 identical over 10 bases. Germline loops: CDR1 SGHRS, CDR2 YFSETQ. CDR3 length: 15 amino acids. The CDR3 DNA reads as TGCGCCAGCAGCTTGCAGCGGGAGGGTCAAGGGACCCAGTACTTC. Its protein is CASSLQREGQGTQYF.